The T cell receptor (beta chain) described here comes from a study of T cells in Graves' hyperthyroidism and ophthalmopathy. On the study more broadly: Blood was drawn when the patient was first diagnosed and still untreated.

Thyroid ultrasound and orbital computed tomography, with clinical symptoms and serum thyroxine and TRAb, informed diagnoses. Losses at the gene ends were 1 base for V and 0 bases for J; bases not matched to a gene: 8. This CDR3 spans 17 amino acids. Germline CDR1 reads DFQATT; CDR2 reads SNEGSKA (reference sequence). This clonotype was counted at least ten times. Amplification targeted TCR beta CDR3 regions from RNA transcripts. Primed by the HTBI set, a first-round RT-PCR was run on the TCR CDR3. TCRdb re-derived calls from the multiplex PCR reads in MiXCR, one entry per CDR3 protein. The table has 400,000 to 600,000 distinct CDR3 sequences, roughly 15% seen once.

The J gene is TRBJ2-1, the V gene TRBV20-1, with 8 positions matching TRBD2. The sample was blood. The TCR sequence derives from a woman in her twenties or thirties with Graves' ophthalmopathy. In DNA, the CDR3 is TGCAGTGCTAGAGGGCTAGCGGGCAGGAGCTCCTACAATGAGCAGTTCTTC. This gives the protein CSARGLAGRSSYNEQFF.